This T cell receptor beta chain was retrieved from a study of blood T cell repertoires in COVID-19. Across the study: Italy, Spain and the United States were the sources of the convalescent and acute COVID-19 samples.

In the source study's methods: Reference gene primers were amplified, and this amplification served to estimate nucleated cell counts. Assay: immunoSEQ multiplex PCR; the TCRdb copy retains only in-frame clones and omits some. The V and J calls and clone size were taken over from that table, and D and trimming were inferred from the DNA. The table includes 200,000 to 250,000 clones, around 85% detected once. This CDR3 spans 13 amino acids. In germline, CDR1 is ENHRY, CDR2 SYGVKD. V gave up 4 bases and J gave up 6 bases; unmatched junction bases: 4. This receptor was identified in an older woman with active or convalescent COVID-19. V is TRBV10-3 and J is TRBJ1-2; 8 bases fit TRBD1. Material: peripheral blood. The CDR3 sequence is CAISGTGNNGYTF. CDR3 DNA sequence: TGTGCCATCAGTGGGACAGGGAACAATGGCTACACCTTC.